This TCR beta chain was observed in a study of chemoradiotherapy in HPV16-positive cancers. Study findings and constraints: For HPV16-positive patients, expanding HPV-responsive T cells associated with longer recurrence-free survival.

Germline CDR1 is MDHEN and CDR2 is SYDVKM. V dropped 2 bases and J dropped 2 bases, with 12 bases sitting between them. The CDR3 is 15 amino acids. Regarding this clone: Its antigen is currently unknown.

TCRdb's copy holds only in-frame clones and misses some; the assay was immunoSEQ multiplex PCR. Here the sample spans 850 to 900 clones, roughly nine tenths being singletons. The input for sequencing was tumor tissue, taken from a patient who underwent chemoradiotherapy. This sequence originates from a human donor with HPV-associated anogenital cancer. The V and J genes are TRBV28 and TRBJ2-5; D possibly corresponds to TRBD1 (6 bases). CDR3: CASSLGSTGQETQYF. DNA of the CDR3: TGTGCCAGCAGTTTAGGGTCTACAGGGCAAGAGACCCAGTACTTC.